This entry lists 26 T cell receptor beta chains sequenced from one sample in a study of T cells in localized non-small cell lung cancer. Sequencing was performed with immunoSEQ multiplex PCR; in TCRdb, only in-frame clones are kept and a portion is missing. The table lists more than 25,000 clones, 80% to 90% of them singletons. The specimen was peripheral blood, collected before any cancer treatment. The source is a woman aged 40-70 years with stage I lung adenocarcinoma.

V usage is TRBV19 and J usage is TRBJ1-2; TRBD1 matches 12 bases. Germline V gene data show CDR1 as LNHDA and CDR2 as SQIVND (reference sequence). The CDR3 runs 15 residues. Trimming removed 5 bases from V and 4 bases from J; junction bases left unmatched: 5. The CDR3 loop is CASSPGQGASYGYTF. The CDR3 bases are TGTGCCAGTAGTCCGGGACAGGGGGCAAGCTATGGCTACACCTTC.

This chain links TRBV7-6 with TRBJ2-7; D unresolved. Deletions cut 2 bases from V and 7 bases from J, with 12 bases between. The germline CDR1 and CDR2 sequences are SGHVS and FNYEAQ. The CDR3 is made up of 13 amino acids. For the CDR3, the DNA is TGTGCCAGCAGCTTACTGGGAACGGAGGAGCAGTACTTC. This gives the protein CASSLLGTEEQYF. Together with reference TRBV7-6 and TRBJ2-7, the CDR3 gives the full variable domain: GAGVSQSPRYKVTKRGQDVALRCDPISGHVSLYWYRQALGQGPEFLTYFNYEAQQDKSGLPNDRFSAERPEGSISTLTIQRTEQRDSAMYRCASSLLGTEEQYFGPGTRLTVT.

J is TRBJ2-3 and V is TRBV6-4; 14 nucleotides agree with TRBD2. Germline V gene data show CDR1 as MRHNA and CDR2 as SNTAGT. The CDR3 sequence is 15 residues long. The trim removed 5 bases at V and 4 bases at J, leaving 2 bases unmatched. The CDR3 region has the DNA TGTGCCAGCAGTAAGACTAGCGGGGGGGCAGATACGCAGTATTTT. Translated, it gives CASSKTSGGADTQYF.

The genes are TRBV23-1 and TRBJ2-3; 10 bases are shared with TRBD2. TRBV23-1 is known as an ORF, though its function is uncertain. The CDR3 extends over 16 amino acids. Unmatched junction bases numbered 10, after V lost 7 bases and J lost 3 bases. Here the CDR3 reads CASTMKRGGSTDTQYF. The CDR3 DNA reads as TGCGCCAGCACCATGAAGCGGGGGGGGTCAACAGATACGCAGTATTTT.

The gene calls are TRBV9 and TRBJ1-5; 8 nucleotides match TRBD1. The CDR3 runs to 15 residues. The J segment lost 2 bases and the V segment lost 3 bases, leaving 4 bases of the junction unmatched. Germline V gene sequence: CDR1 SGDLS, CDR2 YYNGEE. The CDR3 nucleotides are TGTGCCAGCAGCGGTCAGGGGGCTGGCAATCAGCCCCAGCATTTT. This gives the protein CASSGQGAGNQPQHF.

V and J are TRBV19 and TRBJ2-2, with D possibly being TRBD1 (6 bases). CDR3 length equals 15 residues. V lost 1 base and J lost 1, with 7 bases in between. Per germline, CDR1 LNHDA and CDR2 SQIVND (reference sequence). The CDR3 DNA follows: TGTGCCAGTAGTATAGTAGGGGGGAACACCGGGGAGCTGTTTTTT. Translation gives CASSIVGGNTGELFF.

V and J are TRBV11-3 and TRBJ2-7, with TRBD1 identical over 7 bases. Germline V gives CDR1 SGHNT, CDR2 YENEEA. With 5 bases clipped from V and 0 bases from J, the junction kept 7 bases outside the gene matches. This CDR3 comprises 15 residues. The CDR3 loop reads CASSLRQGPSYEQYF. The CDR3 bases are TGTGCCAGCAGCCTGCGACAGGGCCCCTCCTACGAGCAGTACTTC.

V is TRBV10-3 and J is TRBJ1-2; 8 nucleotides match TRBD1. Germline V lookup: CDR1 ENHRY, CDR2 SYGVKD. This CDR3 has 14 residues. J gave up 4 bases and V 6 bases, and 7 bases lay outside the gene matches. This CDR3 is CAISGQGSVYGYTF. The CDR3 bases are TGTGCCATCAGCGGACAGGGTAGCGTCTATGGCTACACCTTC.

This clone has a single count. This chain joins TRBV5-3 and TRBJ2-3; 15 bases match TRBD2. TRBV5-3 is an ORF; its function is uncertain. The CDR3 contains 18 residues. J gave up 3 bases and V 2 bases, and 7 bases lay outside the gene matches. The CDR3 nucleotides are TGTGCCAGAAGCTTCCGGACTAGCGGGGGGGCCTGGACAGATACGCAGTATTTT. Translated: CARSFRTSGGAWTDTQYF.

The CDR3 region is CASSYIGGGYEQYF. The CDR3 bases are TGTGCCAGCAGTTATATAGGGGGTGGATACGAGCAGTACTTC. The chain couples TRBV27 to TRBJ2-7, with D perhaps TRBD1 (6 bases). The germline V gene encodes CDR1 MNHEY and CDR2 SMNVEV (reference sequence). This CDR3 comprises 14 residues. Trimming removed 4 bases at V and 4 bases at J, with 14 bases between.

V usage is TRBV6-6 and J usage is TRBJ2-7, with TRBD1 matching over 8 bases. CDR1 and CDR2 (germline): MNHNY, SVGAGI (reference sequence). The ends lost 7 bases at V and 5 bases at J; junction bases unmatched: 10. This CDR3 region has 14 residues. DNA of the CDR3: TGTGCCAGCACCGGAACAGGGGGTCGCAACGAGCAGTACTTC. It translates to CASTGTGGRNEQYF.

The genes are TRBV28 and TRBJ2-7; no reliable D call. The CDR3 is 13 amino acids. V lost 7 bases, J lost 1 base, and 11 bases lay in between. Per germline, CDR1 MDHEN and CDR2 SYDVKM. The CDR3, as DNA: TGTGCCAGCAACCTAGGAGCGTCCTACGAGCAGTACTTC. Translation: CASNLGASYEQYF.

The chain carries TRBV7-3 and TRBJ2-1, with D maybe TRBD1 (7 bases). The length of the CDR3 is 19 residues. V lost 5 bases to trimming and J lost 6 bases, with 29 bases between them. Germline CDR1 and CDR2: SGHTA and FQGTGA. This CDR3 is CASSAVTGEQGEPLNEQFF. The CDR3 bases are TGTGCCAGCAGCGCTGTTACGGGGGAGCAGGGGGAACCCCTCAATGAGCAGTTCTTC.

The chain uses TRBV4-3 and TRBJ2-7; D unresolved. V gave up 0 bases and J gave up 4 bases, with 13 bases separating them. The CDR3 totals 15 residues. The V gene's germline CDR1 is LGHNA and CDR2 YSLEER. The CDR3 reads CASSQEGSQLYEQYF. The CDR3 nucleotides read TGCGCCAGCAGCCAAGAGGGAAGCCAGCTTTACGAGCAGTACTTC.

This clone was detected only once. The rearrangement joins TRBV4-1 to TRBJ2-7; D gene unclear. This CDR3 has 12 amino acids. The germline V and J ends were trimmed by 3 bases and 7 bases, with 10 bases remaining between them. Germline CDR1 reads MGHRA; CDR2 reads YSYEKL. The CDR3 is CASSQTLGEQYF. Here the CDR3 DNA reads TGCGCCAGCAGCCAGACTCTTGGGGAGCAGTACTTC.

This clone has only one observation. The chain joins TRBV10-3 to TRBJ2-1, with 7 bases aligning to TRBD1. In germline, CDR1 is ENHRY, CDR2 SYGVKD. This CDR3 contains 18 residues. After removal of 0 bases from V and 6 bases from J, the junction contained 14 bases not matched to a gene. As DNA, the CDR3 is TGTGCCATCAGTGAGTCAAAAACGGACAGGTGGCCCAGCAATGAGCAGTTCTTC. Translated, it gives CAISESKTDRWPSNEQFF.

The rearrangement links TRBV7-2 to TRBJ2-1; the D gene is possibly TRBD2 (6 bases). Trimming took off 3 bases at V and 0 bases at J, with 9 bases between the two ends. The CDR3 spans 15 residues. Germline values: CDR1 SGHTA, CDR2 FQGNSA. In DNA, the CDR3 is TGTGCCAGCAGCTTGACCGGGAGCTCCTACAATGAGCAGTTCTTC. It codes for CASSLTGSSYNEQFF.

The CDR3 bases are TGTGCCAGCAGCGTAGCCCCCCAAGAGACCCAGTACTTC. Amino acids: CASSVAPQETQYF. The chain is built from TRBV9 and TRBJ2-5; D unresolved. There are 13 residues in the CDR3. The germline V gene encodes CDR1 SGDLS and CDR2 YYNGEE. The ends were cut back, 0 bases at V and 1 base at J, with 4 bases in the middle.

J is TRBJ2-5 and V is TRBV5-6; 8 nucleotides agree with TRBD2. Germline assignment: CDR1 SGHDT and CDR2 YYEEEE. This CDR3 has 15 residues. Trimming cost V 0 bases and J 5 bases; bases outside gene matches: 6. The CDR3 DNA follows: TGTGCCAGCAGCTTGGGAGCGGGACTAGAGGAGACCCAGTACTTC. Its protein is CASSLGAGLEETQYF.

The chain carries TRBV6-5 and TRBJ2-2; 8 bases map to TRBD2. V shed 2 bases and J 4 bases; nucleotides not matched to a gene: 6. This CDR3 comprises 16 residues. The germline CDR1 and CDR2 sequences are MNHEY and SVGAGI. CDR3 in DNA: TGTGCCAGCAGTTACGATGCGGGGGGCAGCACCGGGGAGCTGTTTTTT. Its protein is CASSYDAGGSTGELFF.

J is TRBJ1-5 and V is TRBV6-1, with D uncertain. The germline V gene encodes CDR1 MNHNS and CDR2 SASEGT. This CDR3 has 12 residues. Trimming removed 11 bases at V and 3 bases at J, with 11 bases between. The CDR3 reads CAGGTYNQPQHF. In nucleotides, the CDR3 is TGTGCCGGTGGCACATACAATCAGCCCCAGCATTTT.

The V call is TRBV5-1, the J call TRBJ2-1; D not certain. Germline CDR1 reads SGHRS; CDR2 reads YFSETQ. The V end lost 1 base, the J end lost 5 bases, and 10 bases lay between the germline ends. CDR3 length: 14 amino acids. The DNA of the CDR3 is TGCGCCAGCAGCTTGCCCGGGTTGAACAATGAGCAGTTCTTC. It codes for CASSLPGLNNEQFF.

This sequence joins TRBV7-2 and TRBJ1-6, with D maybe TRBD1 (6 bases). CDR3 length equals 15 residues. From germline, CDR1 is SGHTA and CDR2 FQGNSA. V was clipped by 4 bases and J by 10 bases, with 17 bases between them. The CDR3 protein is CASSSSHGTKSPLHF. The CDR3 DNA sequence: TGTGCCAGCAGCTCCAGCCATGGGACAAAATCACCCCTCCACTTT.

This clone has only a few counts. V usage is TRBV27 and J usage is TRBJ1-1, with D perhaps TRBD1 (5 bases). There are 13 residues in the CDR3. V gave up 4 bases and J gave up 5 bases, with 11 bases separating them. Germline V lookup: CDR1 MNHEY, CDR2 SMNVEV (reference sequence). The CDR3 nucleotides are TGTGCCAGCAGTTATGGGGGGGGGACTGAAGCTTTCTTT. The encoded protein is CASSYGGGTEAFF.

The V and J genes are TRBV15 and TRBJ1-5; tentative D call: TRBD1 (5 bases). V lost 1 base and J 9 bases, leaving 10 bases between the germline ends. The V gene's germline CDR1 is LNHNV and CDR2 YYDKDF (reference sequence). CDR3 size: 13 residues. This CDR3 is CATSRGGVGPQHF. For the CDR3, the DNA is TGTGCCACCAGCAGAGGAGGGGTGGGGCCCCAGCATTTT.

The chain recombines TRBV6-1 with TRBJ1-1; D may be TRBD1 (6 bases). The germline CDR1 and CDR2 sequences are MNHNS and SASEGT. V was clipped by 7 bases and J by 0 bases, with 9 bases between them. The CDR3 has 13 amino acids. The CDR3 coding sequence is TGTGCCAGCAAAGGGACACTGAACACTGAAGCTTTCTTT. This gives the protein CASKGTLNTEAFF.